Presented here are 14 T cell receptor beta chains from one specimen sequenced in a study of T cells expressing NK-cell markers. TCRdb reprocessed the 5' RACE reads; each CDR3 protein has one entry and no DNA is given. This sample's table has 500,000 to 700,000 distinct CDR3 sequences. The specimen was blood T cells: a sorted CD56 or NKG2C T cell subset, CD4+ or CD8+ T cells, or bulk PBMC T cells (not recorded which). All receptors come from a young man in good health.

The chain recombines TRBV16 with TRBJ1-2. The CDR3 length is 12 residues. Germline CDR1 reads KGHSY; CDR2 reads FQNENV. The CDR3 here is CASSQSVLGYTF.

The chain joins TRBV27 to TRBJ2-3; TCRdb indicates TRBD1, and absent DNA this call remains unverified. CDR1 is MNHEY, CDR2 SMNVEV, per germline (reference sequence). This CDR3 spans 15 amino acids. The CDR3 reads CATMAGTASTDTQYF.

The chain employs TRBV7-9 and TRBJ2-1; TCRdb's assignment of TRBD1 cannot be checked, as there is no DNA. This CDR3 spans 16 amino acids. CDR1 is SEHNR and CDR2 is FQNEAQ in the germline V gene (reference sequence). This CDR3 reads CASSNPGTGGFNEQFF.

The chain recombines TRBV15 with TRBJ2-1; absent DNA, TCRdb's TRBD1 call cannot be checked. The CDR3 extends over 14 amino acids. From germline, CDR1 is LNHNV and CDR2 YYDKDF (reference sequence). Here the CDR3 reads CATSSRTGGAGQFF.

The chain uses TRBV24-1 and TRBJ2-1; the TRBD1 assignment by TCRdb is unverifiable without DNA. This CDR3 has 16 residues. From germline, CDR1 is KGHDR and CDR2 SFDVKD. The CDR3 sequence: CATSDFALRGDNEQFF.

This chain links TRBV5-1 with TRBJ2-5; the D call from TCRdb, TRBD1, cannot be confirmed without DNA. Germline lookup yields CDR1 SGHRS and CDR2 YFSETQ. This CDR3 is built from 16 residues. CDR3 loop: CASSLVPKGPQETQYF.

V is TRBV15 and J is TRBJ2-2; the D gene TCRdb calls, TRBD1, cannot be checked with no DNA. The CDR3 totals 16 residues. Germline V lookup: CDR1 LNHNV, CDR2 YYDKDF (reference sequence). CDR3 loop: CATSRASTGNTGELFF.

The chain recombines TRBV19 with TRBJ2-2; TCRdb's D call, TRBD1, is unchecked because there is no DNA. The CDR3 contains 15 residues. CDR1 and CDR2 from the germline V gene are LNHDA and SQIVND (reference sequence). The CDR3 region is CASSATSRGTGELFF.

The V and J genes are TRBV4-2 and TRBJ1-4; TCRdb selects TRBD1, and the lack of DNA leaves this call unchecked. The CDR3 has 22 amino acids. The germline CDR1 and CDR2 sequences are LGHNA and YNFKEQ. CDR3 sequence reads: CASSPTNLPHAPTGTTNEKLFF.

The genes are TRBV7-8 and TRBJ2-2; the D call from TCRdb, TRBD1, cannot be confirmed without DNA. The germline CDR1 and CDR2 sequences are SGHVS and FQNEAQ. This CDR3 is built from 16 residues. CDR3 protein: CASSDRDRKAAGELFF.

This rearrangement joins TRBV11-2 to TRBJ1-4; TCRdb selects TRBD1, and the lack of DNA leaves this call unchecked. Germline loops: CDR1 SGHAT, CDR2 FQNNGV. The CDR3 sequence is 16 residues long. The CDR3 region is CASSFTGGATNEKLFF.

The V call is TRBV5-1, the J call TRBJ2-1; TCRdb's D call of TRBD2 is untestable without DNA. CDR1 is SGHRS, CDR2 YFSETQ, per germline. The CDR3 totals 16 residues. The chain's CDR3 is CASSWTSGRPVLEQFF.

The V and J genes are TRBV2 and TRBJ2-7; TCRdb selects TRBD2, and the lack of DNA leaves this call unchecked. The V gene's germline CDR1 is SNHLY and CDR2 FYNNEI. The CDR3 length is 15 residues. The CDR3 loop reads CASSQIAGGPSEQYF.

The V call is TRBV6-2 or TRBV6-3, the J call TRBJ2-1; the TCRdb call, TRBD2, lacks DNA for checking. Germline V gene lookup returns CDR1 MNHEY and CDR2 SVGEGT. The CDR3 consists of 15 residues. The CDR3 sequence: CASNEGGISYNEQFF.